The T cell receptor (beta chain) under discussion was sequenced for a study of T cells after posttransplantation cyclophosphamide. This clone appeared many times. Generated by immunoSEQ multiplex PCR, the TCRdb table keeps only in-frame clones and is missing some. Sampling found some 50,000 clones, none seen once. V lost 3 bases and J 3 bases, leaving 14 bases between the germline ends. CDR1 and CDR2 from the germline V gene are SQVTM and ANQGSEA. The CDR3 is 14 residues long. Source material: PBMCs. The clonotype was recovered from a man between 35 and 55 years old in good health, CMV-negative, and a related stem cell transplant donor. The V gene is TRBV29-1, the J gene TRBJ1-2; D is possibly TRBD1 (6 bases). CDR3 DNA sequence: TGCAGCGTTGAGGGGGGGGCAGTTCACTATGGCTACACCTTC. It yields the protein CSVEGGAVHYGYTF.